This entry is about one T cell receptor beta chain. The authors' processing: By means of reference gene primer amplification, nucleated cell counts were estimated. The assay was immunoSEQ multiplex PCR, and TCRdb's table has in-frame clones only and misses some. V, J and clone size were drawn from that table, and D and trimming were deduced from the DNA. Seen here are approximately 68,000 clones, 65% to 90% observed once, and the top ten hold 9.5% to 13%. The data belong to a study of blood T cell repertoires in COVID-19. About the study: Nucleic acid was either cDNA or gDNA, and it came from T cells, B-cell-depleted T cells, or PBMCs.

The receptor was derived from a man aged 65 to 79 with active or convalescent COVID-19. Sequencing was done on a sample of peripheral blood.

CDR3 sequence reads: CASSFRGRPYEQYF. The CDR3 bases are TGTGCCAGCAGCTTTCGTGGGCGACCCTACGAGCAGTACTTC. V is TRBV7-9 and J is TRBJ2-7; no reliable D call. The CDR3 is 14 amino acids. Trimming removed 3 bases at V and 2 bases at J, with 11 bases between. CDR1 is SEHNR and CDR2 is FQNEAQ in the germline V gene (reference sequence).